This T cell receptor (beta chain) is drawn from a study of blood T cells in healthy people across ages. Overall study findings and caveats: What prevented conclusive comparison of naive and antigen-experienced cells was that PBMCs were unsorted. Both higher diversity and more naive CD4+ cells marked long-lived donors when set against aged donors. Because donor CMV status was unknown, expanded clonotype changes were possibly confounded.

Points on this clonotype: As yet, its antigen is unknown.

A sample-barcoded 5' primer and a J-beta primer mix were used in a second PCR of about 7 to 12 cycles. TCRdb re-called the 5' RACE reads with MiXCR, one entry per CDR3 protein. The table records roughly 900,000 distinct CDR3 sequences, around 49% of them present only once. This CDR3 is built from 13 residues. The V end was cut by 3 bases, the J end by 3 bases, with 9 bases between. CDR1 is SNHLY, CDR2 FYNNEI, per germline. What was sequenced was blood. The chain uses TRBV2 and TRBJ2-7, with no clear D. This TCR was sampled from a man aged 30 to 39 in good health. The CDR3 region has the DNA TGTGCCAGCAGTGATTGGGTCAGCTACGAGCAGTACTTC. Translated: CASSDWVSYEQYF.